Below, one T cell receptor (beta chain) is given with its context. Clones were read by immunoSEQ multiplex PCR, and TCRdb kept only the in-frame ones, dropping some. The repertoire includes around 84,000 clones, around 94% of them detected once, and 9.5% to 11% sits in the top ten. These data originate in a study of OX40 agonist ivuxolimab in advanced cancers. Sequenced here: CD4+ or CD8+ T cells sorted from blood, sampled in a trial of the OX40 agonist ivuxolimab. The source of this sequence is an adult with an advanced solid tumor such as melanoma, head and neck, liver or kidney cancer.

The CDR3 DNA reads TGTGCCAGCAGCTTAGTAGGTGGGAGGGCAACCTACAATGAGCAGTTCTTC. Translated, it gives CASSLVGGRATYNEQFF. The chain is built from TRBV7-2 and TRBJ2-1; 7 nucleotides align to TRBD2. Germline assignment: CDR1 SGHTA and CDR2 FQGNSA. J lost 2 bases, V lost 1 base, and 8 bases had no gene match. The CDR3 has 17 residues.